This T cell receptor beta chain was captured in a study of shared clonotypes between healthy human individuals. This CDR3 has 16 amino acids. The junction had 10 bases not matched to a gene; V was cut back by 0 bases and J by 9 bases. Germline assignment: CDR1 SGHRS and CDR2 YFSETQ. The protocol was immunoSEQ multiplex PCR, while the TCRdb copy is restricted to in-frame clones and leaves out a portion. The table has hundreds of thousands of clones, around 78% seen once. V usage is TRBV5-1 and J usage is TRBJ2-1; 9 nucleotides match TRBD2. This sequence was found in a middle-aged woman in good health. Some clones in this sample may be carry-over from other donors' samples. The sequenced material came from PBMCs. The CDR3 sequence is CASSLAGGRALGEQFF. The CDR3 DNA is TGCGCCAGCAGCTTGGCCGGCGGGAGGGCCTTAGGTGAGCAGTTCTTC.